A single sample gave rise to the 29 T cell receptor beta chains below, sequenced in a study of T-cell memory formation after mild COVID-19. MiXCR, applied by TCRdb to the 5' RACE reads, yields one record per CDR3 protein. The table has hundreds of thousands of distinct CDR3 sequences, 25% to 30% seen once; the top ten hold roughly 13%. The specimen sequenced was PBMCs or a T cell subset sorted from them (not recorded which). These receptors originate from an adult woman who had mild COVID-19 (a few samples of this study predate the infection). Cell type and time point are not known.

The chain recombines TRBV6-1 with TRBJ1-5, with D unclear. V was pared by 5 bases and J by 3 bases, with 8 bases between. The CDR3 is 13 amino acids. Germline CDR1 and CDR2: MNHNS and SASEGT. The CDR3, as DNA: TGTGCCAGCAGTCAGGTTGACAATCAGCCCCAGCATTTT. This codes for CASSQVDNQPQHF.

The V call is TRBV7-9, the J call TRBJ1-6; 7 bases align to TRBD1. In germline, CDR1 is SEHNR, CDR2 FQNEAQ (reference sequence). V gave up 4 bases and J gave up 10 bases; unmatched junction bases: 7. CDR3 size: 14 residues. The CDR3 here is CASSSTGVFSPLHF. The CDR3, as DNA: TGTGCCAGCAGCTCAACAGGGGTTTTCTCACCCCTCCACTTT.

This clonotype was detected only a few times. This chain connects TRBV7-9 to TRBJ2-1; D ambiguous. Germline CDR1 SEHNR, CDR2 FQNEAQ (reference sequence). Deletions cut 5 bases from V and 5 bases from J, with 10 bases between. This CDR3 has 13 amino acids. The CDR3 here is CASSMGMDNEQFF. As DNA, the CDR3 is TGTGCCAGCAGCATGGGAATGGACAATGAGCAGTTCTTC.

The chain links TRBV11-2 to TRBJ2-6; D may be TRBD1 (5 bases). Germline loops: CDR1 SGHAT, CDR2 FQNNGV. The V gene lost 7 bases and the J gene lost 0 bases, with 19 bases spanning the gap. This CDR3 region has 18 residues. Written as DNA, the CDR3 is TGTGCCAGCACCCTGACAGACAGCCTCATCTCTGGGGCCAACGTCCTGACTTTC. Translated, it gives CASTLTDSLISGANVLTF.

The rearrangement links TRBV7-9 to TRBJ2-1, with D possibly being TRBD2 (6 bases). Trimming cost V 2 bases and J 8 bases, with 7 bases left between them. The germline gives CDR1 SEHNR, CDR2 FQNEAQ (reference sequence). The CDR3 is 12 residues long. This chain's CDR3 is CASSLTGDEQFF. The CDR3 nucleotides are TGTGCCAGCAGCTTAACGGGGGATGAGCAGTTCTTC.

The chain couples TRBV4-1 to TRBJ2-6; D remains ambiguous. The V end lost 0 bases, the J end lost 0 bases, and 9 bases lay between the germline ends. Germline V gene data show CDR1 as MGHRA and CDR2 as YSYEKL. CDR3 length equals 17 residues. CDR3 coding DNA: TGCGCCAGCAGCCAAGATCAATCAGCCTCTGGGGCCAACGTCCTGACTTTC. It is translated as CASSQDQSASGANVLTF.

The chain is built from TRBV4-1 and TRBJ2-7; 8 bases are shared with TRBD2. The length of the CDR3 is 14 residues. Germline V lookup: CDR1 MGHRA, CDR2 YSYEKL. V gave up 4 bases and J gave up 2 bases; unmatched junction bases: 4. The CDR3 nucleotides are TGCGCCAGCAGCCCGGCTAGCGGGCCCTACGAGCAGTACTTC. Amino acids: CASSPASGPYEQYF.

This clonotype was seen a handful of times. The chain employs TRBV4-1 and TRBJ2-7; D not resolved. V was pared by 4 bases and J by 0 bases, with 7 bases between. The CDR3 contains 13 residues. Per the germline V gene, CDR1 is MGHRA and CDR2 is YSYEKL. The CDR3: CASSPLLSYEQYF. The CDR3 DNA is TGCGCCAGCAGCCCGCTACTCTCCTACGAGCAGTACTTC.

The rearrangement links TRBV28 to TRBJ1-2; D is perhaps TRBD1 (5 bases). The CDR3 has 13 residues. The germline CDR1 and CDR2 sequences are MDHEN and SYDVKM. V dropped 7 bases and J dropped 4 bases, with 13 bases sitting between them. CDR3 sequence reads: CASTSDSFYGYTF. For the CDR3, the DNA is TGTGCCAGCACCTCAGACAGCTTCTATGGCTACACCTTC.

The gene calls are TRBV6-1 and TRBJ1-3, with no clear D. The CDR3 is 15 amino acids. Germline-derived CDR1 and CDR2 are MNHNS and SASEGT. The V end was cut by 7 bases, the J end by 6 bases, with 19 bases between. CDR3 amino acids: CASTRWHEEENTIYF. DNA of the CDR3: TGTGCCAGCACCCGCTGGCACGAAGAGGAAAACACCATATATTTT.

This chain's CDR3 is CATSDLRQGANTIYF. Written as DNA, the CDR3 is TGTGCCACCAGTGATTTGCGACAGGGCGCGAACACCATATATTTT. The V and J genes are TRBV24-1 and TRBJ1-3; 7 nucleotides agree with TRBD1. Germline V lookup: CDR1 KGHDR, CDR2 SFDVKD. This CDR3 has 15 residues. V was clipped by 0 bases and J by 7 bases; unmatched bases: 5.

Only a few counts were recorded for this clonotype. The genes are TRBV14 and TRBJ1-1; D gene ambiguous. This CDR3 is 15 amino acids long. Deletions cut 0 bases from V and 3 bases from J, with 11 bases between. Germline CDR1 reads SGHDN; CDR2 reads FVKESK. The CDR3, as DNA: TGTGCCAGCAGCCAAGATCTGGGGTATGACACTGAAGCTTTCTTT. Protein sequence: CASSQDLGYDTEAFF. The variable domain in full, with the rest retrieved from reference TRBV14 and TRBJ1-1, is EAGVTQFPSHSVIEKGQTVTLRCDPISGHDNLYWYRRVMGKEIKFLLHFVKESKQDESGMPNNRFLAERTGGTYSTLKVQPAELEDSGVYFCASSQDLGYDTEAFFGQGTRLTVV.

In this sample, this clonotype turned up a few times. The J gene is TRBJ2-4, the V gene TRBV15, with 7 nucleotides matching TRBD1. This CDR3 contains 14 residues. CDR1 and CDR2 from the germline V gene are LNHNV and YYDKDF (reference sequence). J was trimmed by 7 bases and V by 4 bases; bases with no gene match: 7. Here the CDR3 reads CATSNQGVGNIQYF. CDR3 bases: TGTGCCACCAGCAACCAGGGGGTGGGGAACATTCAGTACTTC.

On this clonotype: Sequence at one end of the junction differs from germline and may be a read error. Here the CDR3 reads CASSIAGPKREGYTF. CDR3 coding DNA: TGTGCCAGCAGCATAGCGGGACCTAAAAGGGAGGGCTACACCTTC. This chain connects TRBV7-9 to TRBJ1-2; D is possibly TRBD1 (5 bases). The CDR3 sequence is 15 residues long. CDR1 is SEHNR and CDR2 is FQNEAQ in the germline V gene (reference sequence). The whole variable domain, filled in from reference TRBV7-9 and TRBJ1-2, reads DTGVSQNPRHKITKRGQNVTFRCDPISEHNRLYWYRQTLGQGPEFLTYFQNEAQLEKSRLLSDRFSAERPKGSFSTLEIQRTEQGDSAMYLCASSIAGPKREGYTFGSGTRLTVV.

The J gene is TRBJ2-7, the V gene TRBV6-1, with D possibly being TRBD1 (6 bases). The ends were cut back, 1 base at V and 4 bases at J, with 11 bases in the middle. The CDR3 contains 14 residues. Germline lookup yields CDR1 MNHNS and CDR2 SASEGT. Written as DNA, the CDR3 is TGTGCCAGCAGTGAAGACAGGGAACCATACGAGCAGTACTTC. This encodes CASSEDREPYEQYF.

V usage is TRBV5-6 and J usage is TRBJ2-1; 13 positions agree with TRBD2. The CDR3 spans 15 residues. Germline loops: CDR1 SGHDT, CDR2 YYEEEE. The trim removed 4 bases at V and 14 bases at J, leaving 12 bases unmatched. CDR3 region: CASSQAGLAGLGEFF. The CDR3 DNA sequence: TGTGCCAGCAGCCAGGCGGGACTAGCGGGACTGGGGGAGTTCTTC.

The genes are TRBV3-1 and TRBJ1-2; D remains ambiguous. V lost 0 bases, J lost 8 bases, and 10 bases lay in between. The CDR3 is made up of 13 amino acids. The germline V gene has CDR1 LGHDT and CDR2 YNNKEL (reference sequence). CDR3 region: CASSQERLGGYTF. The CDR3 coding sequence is TGTGCCAGCAGCCAAGAACGGCTGGGGGGCTACACCTTC.

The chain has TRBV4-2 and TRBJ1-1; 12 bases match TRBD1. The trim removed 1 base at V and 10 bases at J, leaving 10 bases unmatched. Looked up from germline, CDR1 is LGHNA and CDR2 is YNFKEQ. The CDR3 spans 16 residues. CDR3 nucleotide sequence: TGTGCCAGCAGCCAAGCCGGGGACAGGGGGCGCGGAGGAGCTTTCTTT. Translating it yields CASSQAGDRGRGGAFF.

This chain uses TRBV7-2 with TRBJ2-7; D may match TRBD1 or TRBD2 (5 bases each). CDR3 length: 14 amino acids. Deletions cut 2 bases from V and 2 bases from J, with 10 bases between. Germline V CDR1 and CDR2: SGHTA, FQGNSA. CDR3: CASSLFMGAYEQYF. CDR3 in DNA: TGTGCCAGCAGCTTATTCATGGGGGCCTACGAGCAGTACTTC.

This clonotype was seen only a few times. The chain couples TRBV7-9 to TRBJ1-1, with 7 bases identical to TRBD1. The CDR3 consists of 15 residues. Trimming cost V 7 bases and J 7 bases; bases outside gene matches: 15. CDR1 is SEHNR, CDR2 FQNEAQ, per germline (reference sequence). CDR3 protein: CASNEGRQGVNEAFF. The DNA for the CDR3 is TGTGCCAGCAACGAAGGACGACAGGGAGTTAATGAAGCTTTCTTT. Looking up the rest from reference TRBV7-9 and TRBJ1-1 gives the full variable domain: DTGVSQNPRHKITKRGQNVTFRCDPISEHNRLYWYRQTLGQGPEFLTYFQNEAQLEKSRLLSDRFSAERPKGSFSTLEIQRTEQGDSAMYLCASNEGRQGVNEAFFGQGTRLTVV.

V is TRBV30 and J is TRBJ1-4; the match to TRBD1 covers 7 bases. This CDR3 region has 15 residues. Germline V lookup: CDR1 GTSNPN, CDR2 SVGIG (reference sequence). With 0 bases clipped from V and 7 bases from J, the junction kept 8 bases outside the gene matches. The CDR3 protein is CAWSVLGTVTEKLFF. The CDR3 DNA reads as TGTGCCTGGAGTGTATTGGGGACAGTGACTGAAAAACTGTTTTTT.

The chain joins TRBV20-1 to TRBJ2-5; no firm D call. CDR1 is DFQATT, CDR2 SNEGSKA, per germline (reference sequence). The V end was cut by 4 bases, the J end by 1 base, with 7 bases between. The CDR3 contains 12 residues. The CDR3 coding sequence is TGCAGTGCTACACTTGCCCAAGAGACCCAGTACTTC. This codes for CSATLAQETQYF.

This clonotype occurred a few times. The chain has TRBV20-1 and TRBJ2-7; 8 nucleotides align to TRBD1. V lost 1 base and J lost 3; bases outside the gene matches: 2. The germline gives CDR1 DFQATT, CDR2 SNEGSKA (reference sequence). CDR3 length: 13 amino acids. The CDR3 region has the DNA TGCAGTGCTAGAGGACAGGGGCTCTACGAGCAGTACTTC. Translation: CSARGQGLYEQYF.

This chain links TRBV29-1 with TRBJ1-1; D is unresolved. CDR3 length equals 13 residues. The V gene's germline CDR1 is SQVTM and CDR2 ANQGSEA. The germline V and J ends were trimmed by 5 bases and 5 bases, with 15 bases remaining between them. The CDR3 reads CSVKDRLRTEAFF. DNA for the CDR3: TGCAGCGTTAAGGACCGGTTGAGAACTGAAGCTTTCTTT.

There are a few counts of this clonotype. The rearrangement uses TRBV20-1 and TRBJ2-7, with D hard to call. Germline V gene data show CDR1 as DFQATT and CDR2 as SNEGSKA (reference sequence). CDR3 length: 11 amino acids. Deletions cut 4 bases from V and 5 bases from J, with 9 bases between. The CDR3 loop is CSAKGWDEQYF. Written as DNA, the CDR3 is TGCAGTGCTAAGGGTTGGGACGAGCAGTACTTC.

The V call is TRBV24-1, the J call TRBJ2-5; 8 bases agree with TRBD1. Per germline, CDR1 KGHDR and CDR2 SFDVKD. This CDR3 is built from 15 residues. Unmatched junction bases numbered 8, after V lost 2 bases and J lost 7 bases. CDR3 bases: TGTGCCACCAGTGATTCGGGACAGGTGTCCAGGACCCAGTACTTC. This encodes CATSDSGQVSRTQYF.

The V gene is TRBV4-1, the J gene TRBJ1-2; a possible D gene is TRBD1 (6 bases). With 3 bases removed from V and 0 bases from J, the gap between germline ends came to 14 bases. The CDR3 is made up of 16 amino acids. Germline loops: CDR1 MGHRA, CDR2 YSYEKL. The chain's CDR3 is CASSQLLQGTNYGYTF. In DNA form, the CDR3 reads TGCGCCAGCAGCCAGCTACTTCAGGGGACTAACTATGGCTACACCTTC.

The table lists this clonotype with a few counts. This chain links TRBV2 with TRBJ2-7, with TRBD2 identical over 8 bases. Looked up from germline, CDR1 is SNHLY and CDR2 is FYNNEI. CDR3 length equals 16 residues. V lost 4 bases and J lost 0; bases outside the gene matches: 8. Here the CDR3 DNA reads TGTGCCAGCAGTGGCACTTTTAGCGGGGTCTCCTACGAGCAGTACTTC. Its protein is CASSGTFSGVSYEQYF.

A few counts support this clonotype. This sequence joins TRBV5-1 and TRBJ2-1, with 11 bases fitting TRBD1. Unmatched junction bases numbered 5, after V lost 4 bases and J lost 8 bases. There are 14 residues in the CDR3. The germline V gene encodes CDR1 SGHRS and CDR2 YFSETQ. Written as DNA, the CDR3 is TGCGCCAGCAGCCCGGGACAGGGGGAGGATGAGCAGTTCTTC. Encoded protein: CASSPGQGEDEQFF.